Described below is a single T cell receptor beta chain sequence and its context. Its antigen remains unknown. The CDR3 totals 14 residues. V dropped 5 bases and J dropped 10; count of bases not matched to a gene: 10. CDR1 and CDR2 from the germline V gene are MNHNS and SASEGT. Healthy donors of bone marrow made up the group. This sample is part of a study of cytomegalovirus exposure and HLA in healthy donors. Study details: When 300 to 500 donors were genotyped, about 81% of them were found to fall in the Caucasian-associated ancestry cluster.

Study-level findings and limits: In a later analysis, HLA-associated beta chains showed higher expansion and lower generation probabilities than comparable chains.

PCR employed 60 Vbeta and 13 Jbeta primers. Profiling relied on immunoSEQ multiplex PCR, and the TCRdb table lists in-frame clones only, not all of them. This table lists about 160,000 clones. This sequence joins TRBV6-1 and TRBJ1-1; 10 bases match TRBD1. The sample consisted of PBMCs. This TCR was recovered from a man in his thirties or forties in good health and CMV-seronegative. CDR3 DNA sequence: TGTGCCAGCAGTCCCACCGGGACAGGGGCTCGAGCTTTCTTT. The encoded protein is CASSPTGTGARAFF.